The source of this T cell receptor beta chain is a study of T cell responses to AZD1222 COVID-19 vaccine. Study observations and caveats: Donors skewed white British and female; clonal diversity was possibly underestimated. After two AZD1222 doses, spike-specific TCR breadth and depth rose versus day 0. In the spike-specific TCR repertoire, nearly half reportedly target unmutated variant regions.

For this clone: Its specificity is unknown.

Germline lookup yields CDR1 KGHDR and CDR2 SFDVKD. Trimming at V came to 2 bases and at J to 7 bases, leaving 6 bases not matched to a gene. CDR3 length: 15 amino acids. The assay was immunoSEQ multiplex PCR, and TCRdb's table has in-frame clones only and misses some. The sample contains about 160,000 clones, over 80% of which appear only once. The chain recombines TRBV24-1 with TRBJ1-4; TRBD1 agrees at 7 bases. The sequence was obtained from an adult in good health. Sequencing was performed on peripheral blood, taken on day 0 of AZD1222 vaccination. CDR3 nucleotide sequence: TGTGCCACCAGTGATTCCGGGACAGCAAGTGAAAAACTGTTTTTT. This gives the protein CATSDSGTASEKLFF.